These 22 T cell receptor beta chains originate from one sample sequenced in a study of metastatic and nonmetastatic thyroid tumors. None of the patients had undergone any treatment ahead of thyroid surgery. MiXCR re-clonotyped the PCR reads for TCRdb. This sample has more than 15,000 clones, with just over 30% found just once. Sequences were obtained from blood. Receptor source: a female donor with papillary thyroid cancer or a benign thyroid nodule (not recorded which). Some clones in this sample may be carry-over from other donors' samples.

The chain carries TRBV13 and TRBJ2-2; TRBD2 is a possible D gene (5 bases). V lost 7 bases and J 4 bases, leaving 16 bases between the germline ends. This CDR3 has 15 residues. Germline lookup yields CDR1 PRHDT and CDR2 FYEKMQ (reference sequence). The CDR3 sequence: CASNTGAGLTGELFF. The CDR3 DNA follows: TGTGCCAGCAACACTGGTGCGGGTCTCACCGGGGAGCTGTTTTTT.

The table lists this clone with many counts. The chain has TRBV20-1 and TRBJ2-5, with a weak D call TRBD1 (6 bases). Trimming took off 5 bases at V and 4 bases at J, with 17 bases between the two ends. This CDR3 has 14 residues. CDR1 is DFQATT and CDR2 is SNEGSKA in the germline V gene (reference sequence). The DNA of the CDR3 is TGCAGTGCTTACGCGCAGGGGCATGGAGAGACCCAGTACTTC. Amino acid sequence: CSAYAQGHGETQYF.

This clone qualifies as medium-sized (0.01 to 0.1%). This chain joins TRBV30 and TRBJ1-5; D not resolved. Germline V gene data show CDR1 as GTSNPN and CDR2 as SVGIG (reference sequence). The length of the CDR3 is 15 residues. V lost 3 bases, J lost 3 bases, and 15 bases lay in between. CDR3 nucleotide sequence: TGTGCCTGGAGCGGGGTCGGACGGAACAATCAGCCCCAGCATTTT. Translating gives CAWSGVGRNNQPQHF.

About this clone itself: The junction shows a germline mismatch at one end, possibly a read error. As DNA, the CDR3 is TGTGCCAGCAGGTCCCAGGCAGGGGGGAGGATTGAAGATTTCTTT. The encoded protein is CASRSQAGGRIEDFF. The rearrangement joins TRBV12-3 or TRBV12-4 to TRBJ1-1; 7 positions match TRBD1. This CDR3 comprises 15 residues.

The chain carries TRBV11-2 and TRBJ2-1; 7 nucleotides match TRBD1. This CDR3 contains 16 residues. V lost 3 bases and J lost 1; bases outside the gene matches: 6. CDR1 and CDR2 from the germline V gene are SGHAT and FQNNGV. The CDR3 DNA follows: TGTGCCAGCAGCTTGGGATGGACAGGTTCCTACAATGAGCAGTTCTTC. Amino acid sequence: CASSLGWTGSYNEQFF. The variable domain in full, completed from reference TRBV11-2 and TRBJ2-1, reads EAGVAQSPRYKIIEKRQSVAFWCNPISGHATLYWYQQILGQGPKLLIQFQNNGVVDDSQLPKDRFSAERLKGVDSTLKIQPAKLEDSAVYLCASSLGWTGSYNEQFFGPGTRLTVL.

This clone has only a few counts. In nucleotides, the CDR3 is TGTGCCAGCAGTTTATTGGACTCCTACAATGAGCAGTTCTTC. The encoded protein is CASSLLDSYNEQFF. V usage is TRBV28 and J usage is TRBJ2-1; D is ambiguous. V was cut by 1 base and J by 0 bases, with 4 bases left in between. Germline CDR1 and CDR2: MDHEN and SYDVKM. The CDR3 consists of 14 residues.

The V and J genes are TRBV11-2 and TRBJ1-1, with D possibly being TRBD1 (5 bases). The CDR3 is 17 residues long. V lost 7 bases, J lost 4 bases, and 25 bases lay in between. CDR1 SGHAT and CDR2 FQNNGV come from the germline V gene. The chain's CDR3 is CASMHTMGTALSTEAFF. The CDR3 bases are TGTGCCAGCATGCACACGATGGGGACGGCGCTTAGCACTGAAGCTTTCTTT.

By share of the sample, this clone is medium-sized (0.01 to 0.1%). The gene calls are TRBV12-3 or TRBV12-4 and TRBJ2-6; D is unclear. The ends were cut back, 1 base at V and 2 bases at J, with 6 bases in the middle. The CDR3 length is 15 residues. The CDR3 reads CASSLGGTGANVLTF. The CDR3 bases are TGTGCCAGCAGTTTAGGGGGTACTGGGGCCAACGTCCTGACTTTC.

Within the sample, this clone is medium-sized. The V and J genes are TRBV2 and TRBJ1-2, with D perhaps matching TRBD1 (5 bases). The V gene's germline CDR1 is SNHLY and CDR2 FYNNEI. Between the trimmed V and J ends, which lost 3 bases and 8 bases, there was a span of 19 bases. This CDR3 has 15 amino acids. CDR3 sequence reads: CASSDAAGGGKGYTF. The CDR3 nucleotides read TGTGCCAGCAGTGATGCCGCTGGGGGTGGGAAGGGCTACACCTTC. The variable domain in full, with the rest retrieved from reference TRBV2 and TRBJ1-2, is EPEVTQTPSHQVTQMGQEVILRCVPISNHLYFYWYRQILGQKVEFLVSFYNNEISEKSEIFDDQFSVERPDGSNFTLKIRSTKLEDSAMYFCASSDAAGGGKGYTFGSGTRLTVV.

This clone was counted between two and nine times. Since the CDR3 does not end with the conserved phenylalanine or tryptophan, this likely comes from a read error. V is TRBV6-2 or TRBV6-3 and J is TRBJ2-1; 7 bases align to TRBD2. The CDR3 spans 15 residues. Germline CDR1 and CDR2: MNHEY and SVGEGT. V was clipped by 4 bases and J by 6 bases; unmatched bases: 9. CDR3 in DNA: TGTGCCAGCAGTTCCCACTCTAGCGGTAGCAATGAGCAGTTCCTC. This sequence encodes CASSSHSSGSNEQFL.

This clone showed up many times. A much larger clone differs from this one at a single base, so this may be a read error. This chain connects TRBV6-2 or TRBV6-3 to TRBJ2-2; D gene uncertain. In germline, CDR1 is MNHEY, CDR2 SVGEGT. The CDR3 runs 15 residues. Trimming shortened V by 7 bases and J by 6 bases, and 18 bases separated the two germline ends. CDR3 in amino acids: CASTSGLNSSGELFF. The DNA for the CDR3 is TGTGCCAGCACCTCGGGCTTAAACTCTTCCGGGGAGCTGTTTTTT.

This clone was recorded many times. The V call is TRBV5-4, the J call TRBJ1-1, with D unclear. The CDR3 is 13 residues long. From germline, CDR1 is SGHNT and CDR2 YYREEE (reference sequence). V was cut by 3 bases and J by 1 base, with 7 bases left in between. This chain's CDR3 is CASSSPRNTEAFF. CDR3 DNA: TGTGCCAGCAGCTCCCCTCGGAACACTGAAGCTTTCTTT.

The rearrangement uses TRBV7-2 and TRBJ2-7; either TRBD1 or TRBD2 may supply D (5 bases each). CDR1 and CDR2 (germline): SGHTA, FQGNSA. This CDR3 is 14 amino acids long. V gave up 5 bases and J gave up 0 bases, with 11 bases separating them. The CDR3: CASSTGRSSYEQYF. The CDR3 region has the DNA TGTGCCAGCAGCACGGGACGAAGCTCCTACGAGCAGTACTTC.

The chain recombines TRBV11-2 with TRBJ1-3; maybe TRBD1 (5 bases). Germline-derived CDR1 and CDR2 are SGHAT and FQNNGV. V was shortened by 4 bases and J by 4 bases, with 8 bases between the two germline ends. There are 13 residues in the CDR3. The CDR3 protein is CASSSGRGNTIYF. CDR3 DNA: TGTGCCAGCAGCTCGGGACGGGGAAACACCATATATTTT.

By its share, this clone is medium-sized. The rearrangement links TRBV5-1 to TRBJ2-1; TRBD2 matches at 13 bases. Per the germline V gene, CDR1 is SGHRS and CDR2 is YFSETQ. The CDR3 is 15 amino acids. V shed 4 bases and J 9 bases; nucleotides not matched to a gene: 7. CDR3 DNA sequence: TGCGCCAGCAGCAAGACTAGCGGGGGGTCGAGTGAGCAGTTCTTC. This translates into CASSKTSGGSSEQFF.

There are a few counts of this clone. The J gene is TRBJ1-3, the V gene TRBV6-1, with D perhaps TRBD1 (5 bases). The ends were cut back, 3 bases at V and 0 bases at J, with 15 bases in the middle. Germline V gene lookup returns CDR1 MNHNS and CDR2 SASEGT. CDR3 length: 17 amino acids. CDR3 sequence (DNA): TGTGCCAGCAGTGAGCCCCCCGGGGGGAGCTCTGGAAACACCATATATTTT. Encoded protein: CASSEPPGGSSGNTIYF.

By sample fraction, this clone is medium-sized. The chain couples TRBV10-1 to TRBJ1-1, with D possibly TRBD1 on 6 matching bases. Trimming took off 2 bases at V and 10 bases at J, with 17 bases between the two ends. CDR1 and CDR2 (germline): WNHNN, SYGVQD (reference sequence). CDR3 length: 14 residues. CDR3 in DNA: TGCGCCAGCAGTGAGACTCAAACAGGGCGGAGAGCTTTCTTT. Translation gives CASSETQTGRRAFF.

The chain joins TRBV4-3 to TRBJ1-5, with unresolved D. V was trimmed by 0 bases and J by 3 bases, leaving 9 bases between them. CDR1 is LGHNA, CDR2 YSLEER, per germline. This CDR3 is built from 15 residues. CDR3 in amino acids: CASSQDGHYNQPQHF. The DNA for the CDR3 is TGCGCCAGCAGCCAAGATGGCCACTACAATCAGCCCCAGCATTTT.

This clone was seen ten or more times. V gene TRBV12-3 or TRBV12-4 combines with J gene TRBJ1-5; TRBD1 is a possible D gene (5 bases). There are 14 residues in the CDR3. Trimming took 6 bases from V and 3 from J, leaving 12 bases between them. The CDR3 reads CASRETGANQPQHF. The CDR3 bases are TGTGCCAGCAGGGAAACAGGCGCCAATCAGCCCCAGCATTTT.

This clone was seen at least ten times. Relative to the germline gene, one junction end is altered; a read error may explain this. CDR3 loop: CASNQTGGQRGTQYF. For the CDR3, the DNA is TGTGCCAGCAACCAAACGGGGGGGCAGAGAGGTACGCAGTATTTT. The chain joins TRBV4-2 to TRBJ2-3; 8 nucleotides align to TRBD2. The CDR3 is made up of 15 amino acids. Germline V lookup: CDR1 LGHNA, CDR2 YNFKEQ.

CDR3 nucleotide sequence: TGTGCCAGCAGTCCCAGCTTCCCCGGGACAGCTAGCGGGAGTCCCTACGAGCAGTACTTC. This gives the protein CASSPSFPGTASGSPYEQYF. This rearrangement joins TRBV6-2 or TRBV6-3 to TRBJ2-7; 10 positions agree with TRBD2. V was pared by 5 bases and J by 2 bases, with 21 bases of the junction left unmatched. Germline-derived CDR1 and CDR2 are MNHEY and SVGEGT. The CDR3 is 20 amino acids.

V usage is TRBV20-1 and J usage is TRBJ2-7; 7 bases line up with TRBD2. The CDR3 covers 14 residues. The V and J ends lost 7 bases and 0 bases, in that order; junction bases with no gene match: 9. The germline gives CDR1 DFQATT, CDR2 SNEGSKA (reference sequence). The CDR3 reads CSGTGTISSYEQYF. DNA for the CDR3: TGCAGTGGGACCGGGACTATCAGCTCCTACGAGCAGTACTTC.